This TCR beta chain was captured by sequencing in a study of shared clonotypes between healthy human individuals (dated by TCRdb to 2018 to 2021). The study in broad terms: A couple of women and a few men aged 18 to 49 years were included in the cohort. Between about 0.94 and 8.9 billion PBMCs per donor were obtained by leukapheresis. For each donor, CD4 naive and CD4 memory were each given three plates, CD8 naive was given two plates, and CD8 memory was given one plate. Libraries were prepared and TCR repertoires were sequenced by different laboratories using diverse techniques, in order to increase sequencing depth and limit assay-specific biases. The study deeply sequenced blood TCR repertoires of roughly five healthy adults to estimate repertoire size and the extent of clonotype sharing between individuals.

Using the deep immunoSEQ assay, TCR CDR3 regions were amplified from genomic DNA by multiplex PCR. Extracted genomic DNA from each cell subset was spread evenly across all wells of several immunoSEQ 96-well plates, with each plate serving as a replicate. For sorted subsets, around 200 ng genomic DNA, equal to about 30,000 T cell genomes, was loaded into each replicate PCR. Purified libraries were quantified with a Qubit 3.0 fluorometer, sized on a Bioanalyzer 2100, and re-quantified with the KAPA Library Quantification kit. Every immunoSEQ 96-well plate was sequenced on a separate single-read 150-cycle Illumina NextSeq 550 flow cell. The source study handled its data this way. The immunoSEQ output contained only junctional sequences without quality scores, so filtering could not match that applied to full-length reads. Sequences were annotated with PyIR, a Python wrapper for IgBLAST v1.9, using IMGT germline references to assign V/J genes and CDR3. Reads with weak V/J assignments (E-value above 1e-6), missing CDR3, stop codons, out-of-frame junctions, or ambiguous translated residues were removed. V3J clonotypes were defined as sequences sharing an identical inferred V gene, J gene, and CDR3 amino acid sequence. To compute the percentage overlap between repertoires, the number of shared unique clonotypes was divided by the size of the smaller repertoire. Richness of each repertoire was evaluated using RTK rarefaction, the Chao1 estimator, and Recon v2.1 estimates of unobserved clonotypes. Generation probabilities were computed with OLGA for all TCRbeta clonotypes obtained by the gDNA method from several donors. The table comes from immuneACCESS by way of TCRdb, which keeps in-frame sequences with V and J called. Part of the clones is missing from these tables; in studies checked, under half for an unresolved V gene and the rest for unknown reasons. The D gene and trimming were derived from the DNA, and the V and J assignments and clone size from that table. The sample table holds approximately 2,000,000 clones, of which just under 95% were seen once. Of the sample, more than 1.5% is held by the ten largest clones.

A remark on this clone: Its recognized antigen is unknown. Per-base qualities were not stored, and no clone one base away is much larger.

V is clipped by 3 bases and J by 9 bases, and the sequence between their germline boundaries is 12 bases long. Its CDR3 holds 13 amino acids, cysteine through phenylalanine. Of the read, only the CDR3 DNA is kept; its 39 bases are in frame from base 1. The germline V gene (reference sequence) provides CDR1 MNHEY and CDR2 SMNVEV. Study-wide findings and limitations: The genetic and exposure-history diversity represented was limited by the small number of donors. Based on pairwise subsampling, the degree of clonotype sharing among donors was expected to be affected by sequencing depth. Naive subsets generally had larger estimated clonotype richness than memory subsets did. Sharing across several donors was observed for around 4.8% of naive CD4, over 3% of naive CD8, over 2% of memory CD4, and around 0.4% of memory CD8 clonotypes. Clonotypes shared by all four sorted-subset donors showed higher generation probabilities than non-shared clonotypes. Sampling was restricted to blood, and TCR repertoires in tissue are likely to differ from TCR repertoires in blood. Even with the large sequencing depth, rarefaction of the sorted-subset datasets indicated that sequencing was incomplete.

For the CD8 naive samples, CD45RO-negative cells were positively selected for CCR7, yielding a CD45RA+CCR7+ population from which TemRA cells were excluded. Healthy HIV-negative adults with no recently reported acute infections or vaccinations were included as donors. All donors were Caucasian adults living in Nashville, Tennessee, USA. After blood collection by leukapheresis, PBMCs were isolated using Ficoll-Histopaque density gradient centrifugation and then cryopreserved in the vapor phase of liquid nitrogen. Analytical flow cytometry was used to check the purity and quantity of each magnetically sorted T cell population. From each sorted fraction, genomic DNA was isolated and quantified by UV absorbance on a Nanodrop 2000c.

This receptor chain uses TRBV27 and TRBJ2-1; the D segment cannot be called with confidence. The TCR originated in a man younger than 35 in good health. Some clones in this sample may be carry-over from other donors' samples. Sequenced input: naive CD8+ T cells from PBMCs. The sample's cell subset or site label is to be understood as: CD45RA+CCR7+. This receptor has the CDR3 CASSLTQVLEQFF. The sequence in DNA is TGTGCCAGCAGTTTGACCCAGGTCCTTGAGCAGTTCTTC.